The text below deals with one TCR beta chain. Its antigen remains unknown. This entry comes from a study of T cells in localized non-small cell lung cancer. Study-wide findings and caveats: A median of 57 of the top 100 tumor clones appeared in adjacent lung, which was paired and uninvolved.

Sequencing used immunoSEQ multiplex PCR; TCRdb keeps in-frame clones, though not all of them. The sample includes about 2,300 clones, about 40% of them seen just once. V was shortened by 2 bases and J by 5 bases, with 18 bases between the two germline ends. Germline V gene lookup returns CDR1 LNHNV and CDR2 YYDKDF (reference sequence). The CDR3 spans 16 residues. This rearrangement joins TRBV15 to TRBJ1-1; maybe TRBD1 (5 bases). This TCR came from a male donor aged 60 or over with stage II squamous cell lung carcinoma. The material sequenced was lung tumor tissue, taken before any cancer treatment. The CDR3 reads CATSRIFGGKGTEAFF. The CDR3, as DNA: TGTGCCACCAGCAGAATTTTTGGGGGGAAGGGAACTGAAGCTTTCTTT.